The T cell receptor beta chain described here comes from a study of response to subunit inactivated influenza vaccine. MiXCR was run by TCRdb on the RT-PCR reads, yielding one entry per CDR3 protein. In the table there are about 520,000 distinct CDR3 sequences, approximately 7.8% of which are singletons. The CDR3 contains 11 residues. The germline CDR1 and CDR2 sequences are SEHNR and FQNEAQ (reference sequence). The V end was cut by 5 bases, the J end by 2 bases, with 3 bases between. Study-wide results and limits: Few new T cells, the authors suggested, are recruited by each seasonal influenza vaccination.

This clonotype was seen at least ten times. Its cognate antigen is unknown. Here the sequenced sample was PBMCs from blood, taken less than 30 months after vaccination. The TCR sequence derives from a man aged 50 to 75 who received an inactivated influenza vaccine. The rearrangement uses TRBV7-9 and TRBJ1-2, with unresolved D. CDR3 amino acids: CASSANYGYTF. The CDR3 DNA follows: TGTGCCAGCAGCGCGAACTATGGCTACACCTTC.